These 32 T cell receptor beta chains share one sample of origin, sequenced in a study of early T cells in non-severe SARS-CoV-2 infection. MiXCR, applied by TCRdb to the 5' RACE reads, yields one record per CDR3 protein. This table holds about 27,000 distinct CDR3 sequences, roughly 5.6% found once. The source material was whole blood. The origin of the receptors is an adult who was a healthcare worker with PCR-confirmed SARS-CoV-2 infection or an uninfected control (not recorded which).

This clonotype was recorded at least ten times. CDR3 in DNA: TGTGCCACCAGTGATTTGCTCGGGACAGGGTCCTACAATGAGCAGTTCTTC. Protein: CATSDLLGTGSYNEQFF. The chain combines TRBV24-1 with TRBJ2-1; the match to TRBD1 covers 9 bases. The J segment lost 1 base and the V segment lost 0 bases, leaving 3 bases of the junction unmatched. Germline V gene sequence: CDR1 KGHDR, CDR2 SFDVKD. The CDR3 length is 17 residues.

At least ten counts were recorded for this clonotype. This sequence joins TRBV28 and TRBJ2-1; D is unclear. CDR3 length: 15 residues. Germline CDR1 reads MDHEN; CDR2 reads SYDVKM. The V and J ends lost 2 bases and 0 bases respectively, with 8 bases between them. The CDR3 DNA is TGTGCCAGCAGTTTACGCCCTAACTCCTACAATGAGCAGTTCTTC. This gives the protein CASSLRPNSYNEQFF.

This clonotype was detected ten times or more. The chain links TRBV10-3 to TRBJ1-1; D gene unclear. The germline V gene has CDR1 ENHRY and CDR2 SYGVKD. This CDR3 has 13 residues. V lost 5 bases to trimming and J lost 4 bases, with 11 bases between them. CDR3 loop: CAISPQEGTEAFF. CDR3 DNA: TGTGCCATCAGTCCTCAGGAGGGCACTGAAGCTTTCTTT.

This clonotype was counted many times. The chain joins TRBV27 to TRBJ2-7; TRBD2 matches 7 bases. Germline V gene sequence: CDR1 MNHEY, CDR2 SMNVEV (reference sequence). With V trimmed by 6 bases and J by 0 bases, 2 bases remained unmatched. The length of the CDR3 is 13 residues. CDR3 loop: CASSPGGSYEQYF. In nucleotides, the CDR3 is TGTGCCAGCAGCCCGGGAGGCTCCTACGAGCAGTACTTC.

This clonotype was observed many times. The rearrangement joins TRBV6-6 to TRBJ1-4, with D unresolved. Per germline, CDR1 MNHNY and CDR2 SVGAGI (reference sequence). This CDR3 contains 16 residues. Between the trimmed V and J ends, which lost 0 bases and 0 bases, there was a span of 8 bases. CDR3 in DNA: TGTGCCAGCAGTTACTCACACCCCGCAACTAATGAAAAACTGTTTTTT. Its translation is CASSYSHPATNEKLFF.

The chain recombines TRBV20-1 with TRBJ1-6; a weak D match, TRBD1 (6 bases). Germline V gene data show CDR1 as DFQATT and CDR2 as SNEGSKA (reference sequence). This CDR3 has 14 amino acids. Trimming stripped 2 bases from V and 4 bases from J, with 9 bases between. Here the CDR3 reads CSARTGLYNSPLHF. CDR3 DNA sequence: TGCAGTGCTAGAACAGGGCTGTATAATTCACCCCTCCACTTT.

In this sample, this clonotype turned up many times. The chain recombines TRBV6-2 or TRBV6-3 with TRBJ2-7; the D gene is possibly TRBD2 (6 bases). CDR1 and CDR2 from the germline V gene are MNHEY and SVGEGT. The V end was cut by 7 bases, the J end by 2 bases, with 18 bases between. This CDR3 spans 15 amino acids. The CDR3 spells CASTDVGTPTYEQYF. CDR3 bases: TGTGCCAGCACCGACGTAGGGACTCCTACCTACGAGCAGTACTTC.

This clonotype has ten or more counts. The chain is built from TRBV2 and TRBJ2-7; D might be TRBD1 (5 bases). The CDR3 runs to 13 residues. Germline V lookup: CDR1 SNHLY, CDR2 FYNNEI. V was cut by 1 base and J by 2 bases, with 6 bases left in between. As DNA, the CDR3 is TGTGCCAGCAGTGAAGGGACAACCTACGAGCAGTACTTC. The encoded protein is CASSEGTTYEQYF.

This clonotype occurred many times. Here the CDR3 reads CSATGAREQYF. In DNA, the CDR3 is TGCAGCGCCACGGGGGCTCGCGAGCAGTACTTC. The chain links TRBV29-1 to TRBJ2-7; D is tentatively TRBD1 or TRBD2 (6 bases each). Trimming stripped 7 bases from V and 6 bases from J, with 13 bases between. The CDR3 loop spans 11 amino acids. Germline V gene lookup returns CDR1 SQVTM and CDR2 ANQGSEA.

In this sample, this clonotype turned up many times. CDR3 residues: CASSLQNSPLHF. In DNA form, the CDR3 reads TGCGCCAGCAGCTTACAGAATTCACCCCTCCACTTT. The chain uses TRBV5-1 and TRBJ1-6; D call uncertain. Trimming removed 2 bases from V and 7 bases from J, with 4 bases in between. There are 12 residues in the CDR3. Germline CDR1 reads SGHRS; CDR2 reads YFSETQ.

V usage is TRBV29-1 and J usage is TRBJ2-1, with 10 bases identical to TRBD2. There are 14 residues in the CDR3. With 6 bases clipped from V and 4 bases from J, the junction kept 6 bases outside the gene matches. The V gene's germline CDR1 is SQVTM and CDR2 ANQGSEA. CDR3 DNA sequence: TGCAGCGTGCTCGGACTAGCGGCGTACAATGAGCAGTTCTTC. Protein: CSVLGLAAYNEQFF.

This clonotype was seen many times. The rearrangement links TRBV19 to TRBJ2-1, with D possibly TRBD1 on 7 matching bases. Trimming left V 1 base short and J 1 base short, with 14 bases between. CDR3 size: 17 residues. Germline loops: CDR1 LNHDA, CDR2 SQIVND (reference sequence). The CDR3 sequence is CASSIVATGRSYNEQFF. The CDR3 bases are TGTGCCAGTAGTATAGTTGCGACAGGGAGGTCCTACAATGAGCAGTTCTTC. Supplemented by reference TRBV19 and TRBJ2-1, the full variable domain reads DGGITQSPKYLFRKEGQNVTLSCEQNLNHDAMYWYRQDPGQGLRLIYYSQIVNDFQKGDIAEGYSVSREKKESFPLTVTSAQKNPTAFYLCASSIVATGRSYNEQFFGPGTRLTVL.

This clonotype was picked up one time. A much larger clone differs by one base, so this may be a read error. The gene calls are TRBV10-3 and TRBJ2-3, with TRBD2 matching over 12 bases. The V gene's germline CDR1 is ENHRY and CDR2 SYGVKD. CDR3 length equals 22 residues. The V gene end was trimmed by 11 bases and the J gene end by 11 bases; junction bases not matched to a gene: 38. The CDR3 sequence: CASYPRGPIFRTSGAGRAMQYF. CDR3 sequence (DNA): TGTGCCTCCTACCCACGGGGGCCGATCTTTCGGACTAGCGGGGCCGGGCGGGCTATGCAGTATTTT.

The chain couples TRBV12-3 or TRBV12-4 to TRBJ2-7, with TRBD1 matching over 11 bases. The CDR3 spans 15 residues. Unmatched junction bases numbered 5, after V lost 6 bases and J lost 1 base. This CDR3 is CASSADRGRSYEQYF. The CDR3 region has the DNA TGTGCCAGCAGCGCGGACAGGGGGCGATCCTACGAGCAGTACTTC.

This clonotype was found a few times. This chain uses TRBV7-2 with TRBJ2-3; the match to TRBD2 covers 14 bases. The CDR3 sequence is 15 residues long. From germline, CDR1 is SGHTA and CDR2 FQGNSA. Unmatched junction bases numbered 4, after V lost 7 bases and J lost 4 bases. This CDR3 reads CASIRLAGGADTQYF. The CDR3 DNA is TGTGCCAGCATCCGACTAGCGGGAGGGGCAGATACGCAGTATTTT.

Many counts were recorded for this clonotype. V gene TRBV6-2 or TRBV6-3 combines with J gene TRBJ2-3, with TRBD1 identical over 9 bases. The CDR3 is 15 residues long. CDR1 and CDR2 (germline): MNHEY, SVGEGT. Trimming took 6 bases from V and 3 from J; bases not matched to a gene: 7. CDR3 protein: CASRRNRGRTDTQYF. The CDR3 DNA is TGTGCCAGCAGAAGAAACAGGGGGCGAACAGATACGCAGTATTTT.

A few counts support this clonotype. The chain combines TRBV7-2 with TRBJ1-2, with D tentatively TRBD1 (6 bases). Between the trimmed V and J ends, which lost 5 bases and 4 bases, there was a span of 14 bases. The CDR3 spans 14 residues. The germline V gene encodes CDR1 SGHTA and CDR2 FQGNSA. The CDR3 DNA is TGTGCCAGCAGCCTTAACAGGGCGGCCTATGGCTACACCTTC. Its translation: CASSLNRAAYGYTF.

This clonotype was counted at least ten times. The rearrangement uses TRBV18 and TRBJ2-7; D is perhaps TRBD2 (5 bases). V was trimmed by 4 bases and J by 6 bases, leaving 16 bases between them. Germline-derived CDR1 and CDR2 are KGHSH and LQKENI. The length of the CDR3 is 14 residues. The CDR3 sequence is CASSRVLASSEQYF. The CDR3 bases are TGTGCCAGCTCACGGGTTCTAGCCTCGTCCGAGCAGTACTTC.

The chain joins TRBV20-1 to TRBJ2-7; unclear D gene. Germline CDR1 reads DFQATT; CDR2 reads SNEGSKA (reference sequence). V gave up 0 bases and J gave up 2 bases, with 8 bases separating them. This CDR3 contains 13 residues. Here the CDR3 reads CSARDPTAYEQYF. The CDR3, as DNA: TGCAGTGCTAGAGATCCGACGGCCTACGAGCAGTACTTC.

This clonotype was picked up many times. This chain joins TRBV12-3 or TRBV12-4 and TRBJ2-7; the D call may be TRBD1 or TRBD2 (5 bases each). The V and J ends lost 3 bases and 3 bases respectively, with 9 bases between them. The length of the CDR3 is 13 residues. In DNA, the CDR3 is TGTGCCAGCAGTTTCGGGGCTAGCTACGAGCAGTACTTC. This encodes CASSFGASYEQYF.

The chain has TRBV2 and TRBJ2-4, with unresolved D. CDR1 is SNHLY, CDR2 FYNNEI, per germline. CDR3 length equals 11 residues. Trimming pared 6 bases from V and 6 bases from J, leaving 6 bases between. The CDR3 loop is CASSLINIQYF. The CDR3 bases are TGTGCCAGCAGCCTTATAAACATTCAGTACTTC.

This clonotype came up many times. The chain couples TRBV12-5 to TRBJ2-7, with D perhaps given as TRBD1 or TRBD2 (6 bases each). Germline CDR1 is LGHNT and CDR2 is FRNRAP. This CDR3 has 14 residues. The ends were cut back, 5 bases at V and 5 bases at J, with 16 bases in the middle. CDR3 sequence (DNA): TGTGCTAGTGGTCGCCGGGGGCCCCTGGACGAGCAGTACTTC. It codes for CASGRRGPLDEQYF.

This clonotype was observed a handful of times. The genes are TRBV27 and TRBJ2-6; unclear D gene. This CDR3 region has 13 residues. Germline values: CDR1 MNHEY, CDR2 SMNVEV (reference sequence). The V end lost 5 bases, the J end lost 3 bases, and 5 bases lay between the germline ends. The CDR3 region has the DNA TGTGCCAGCAGTACTCTTGGGGCCAACGTCCTGACTTTC. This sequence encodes CASSTLGANVLTF.

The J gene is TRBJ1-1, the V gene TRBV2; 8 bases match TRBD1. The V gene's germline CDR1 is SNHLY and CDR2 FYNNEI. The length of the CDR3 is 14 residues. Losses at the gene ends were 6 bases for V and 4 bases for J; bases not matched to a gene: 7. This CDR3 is CASRETGTGTEAFF. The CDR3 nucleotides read TGTGCCAGCAGGGAAACAGGGACAGGCACTGAAGCTTTCTTT.

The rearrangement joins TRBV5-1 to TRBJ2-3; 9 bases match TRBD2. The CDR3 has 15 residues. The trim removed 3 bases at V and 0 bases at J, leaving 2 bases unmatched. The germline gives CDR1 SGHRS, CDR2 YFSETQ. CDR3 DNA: TGCGCCAGCAGCTCTAGCGGGGACAGCACAGATACGCAGTATTTT. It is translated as CASSSSGDSTDTQYF.

The CDR3, as DNA: TGTGCCAGCAGTGGGCTGGGGACGGACACCGGGGAGCTGTTTTTT. This encodes CASSGLGTDTGELFF. The J gene is TRBJ2-2, the V gene TRBV25-1, with D perhaps being TRBD1 or TRBD2 (5 bases each). Germline V gene lookup returns CDR1 MGHDK and CDR2 SYGVNS. The V end lost 4 bases, the J end lost 3 bases, and 12 bases lay between the germline ends. CDR3 length: 15 amino acids.

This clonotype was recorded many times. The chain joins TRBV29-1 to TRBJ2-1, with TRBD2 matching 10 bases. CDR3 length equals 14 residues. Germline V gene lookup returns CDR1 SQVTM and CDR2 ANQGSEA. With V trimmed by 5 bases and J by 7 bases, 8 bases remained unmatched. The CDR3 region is CSVLPGLATNEQFF. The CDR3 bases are TGCAGCGTTCTACCGGGACTAGCGACGAATGAGCAGTTCTTC.

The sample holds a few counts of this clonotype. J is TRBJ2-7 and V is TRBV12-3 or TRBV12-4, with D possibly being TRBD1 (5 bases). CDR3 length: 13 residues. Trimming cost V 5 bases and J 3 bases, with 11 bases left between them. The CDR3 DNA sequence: TGTGCCAGCAGTGGAAATAGGGGCTACGAGCAGTACTTC. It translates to CASSGNRGYEQYF.

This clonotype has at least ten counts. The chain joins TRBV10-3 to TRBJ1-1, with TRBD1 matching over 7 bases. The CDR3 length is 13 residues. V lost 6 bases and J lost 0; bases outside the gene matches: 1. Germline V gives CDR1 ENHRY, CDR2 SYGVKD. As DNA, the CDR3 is TGTGCCATCAGGGGACAGATGAACACTGAAGCTTTCTTT. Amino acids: CAIRGQMNTEAFF.

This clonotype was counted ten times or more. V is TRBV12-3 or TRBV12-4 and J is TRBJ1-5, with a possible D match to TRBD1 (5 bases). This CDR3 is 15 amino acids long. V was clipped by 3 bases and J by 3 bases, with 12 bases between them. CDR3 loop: CASSLAGRFNQPQHF. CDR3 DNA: TGTGCCAGCAGTTTGGCGGGACGGTTCAATCAGCCCCAGCATTTT.

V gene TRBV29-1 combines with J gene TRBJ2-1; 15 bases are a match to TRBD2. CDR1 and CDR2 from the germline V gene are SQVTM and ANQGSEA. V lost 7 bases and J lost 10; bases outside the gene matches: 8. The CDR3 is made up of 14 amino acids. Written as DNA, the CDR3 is TGCAGCGCCAGGACTAGCGGGAGGGCCAAGGAGCAGTTCTTC. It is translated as CSARTSGRAKEQFF.

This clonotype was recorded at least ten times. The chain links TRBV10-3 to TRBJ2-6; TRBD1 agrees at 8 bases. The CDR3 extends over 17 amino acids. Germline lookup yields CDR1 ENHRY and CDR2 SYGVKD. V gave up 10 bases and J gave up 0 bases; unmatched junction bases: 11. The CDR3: CATCPRDRTSGANVLTF. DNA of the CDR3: TGTGCCACTTGTCCCCGGGACAGGACCTCTGGGGCCAACGTCCTGACTTTC.